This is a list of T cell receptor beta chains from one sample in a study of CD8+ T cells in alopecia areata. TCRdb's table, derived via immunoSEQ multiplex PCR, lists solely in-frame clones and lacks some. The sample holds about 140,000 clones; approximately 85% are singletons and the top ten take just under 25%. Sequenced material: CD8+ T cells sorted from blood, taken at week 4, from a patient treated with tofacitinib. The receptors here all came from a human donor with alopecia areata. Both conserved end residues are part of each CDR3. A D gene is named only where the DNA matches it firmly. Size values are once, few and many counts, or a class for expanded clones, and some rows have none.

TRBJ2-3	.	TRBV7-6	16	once	TGTGCCAGCAGCTTATTGGGGGGGGCCAGCACAGATACGCAGTATTTT	CASSLLGGASTDTQYF
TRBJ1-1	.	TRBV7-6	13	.	TGTGCCAGCAGCTTAACAGCGAACACTGAAGCTTTCTTT	CASSLTANTEAFF
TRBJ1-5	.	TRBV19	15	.	TGTGCCAGTAGTCAATACAGGGTAAGCAATCAGCCCCAGCATTTT	CASSQYRVSNQPQHF
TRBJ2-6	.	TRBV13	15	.	TGTGCCAGCAGCCTTCGGGTATCCGGGGCCAACGTCCTGACTTTC	CASSLRVSGANVLTF
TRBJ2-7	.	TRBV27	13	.	TGTGCCAGCAGTCCCAGAAGCTCCTACGAGCAGTACTTC	CASSPRSSYEQYF
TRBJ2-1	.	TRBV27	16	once	TGTGCCAGCAGTCAAACCGCGCGTGGCTCCTACAATGAGCAGTTCTTC	CASSQTARGSYNEQFF
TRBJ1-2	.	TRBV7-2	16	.	TGTGCCAGCAGCTTTCTCGGAAGGAGGGTTAACTATGGCTACACCTTC	CASSFLGRRVNYGYTF
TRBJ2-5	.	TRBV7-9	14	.	TGTGCCAGCAGCTTAAGCACGGGCGCAGAGACCCAGTACTTC	CASSLSTGAETQYF
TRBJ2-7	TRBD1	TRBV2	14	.	TGTGCCAGCAGCGAGACAGGGGGCGGATACGAGCAGTACTTC	CASSETGGGYEQYF
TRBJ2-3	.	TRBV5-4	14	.	TGTGCCAGCAGCCCCACCCTATCTAGGGATACGCAGTATTTT	CASSPTLSRDTQYF
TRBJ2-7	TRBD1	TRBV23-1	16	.	TGCGCCAGCAGTCAACCTCGGGACAGGAGGGGATACGAGCAGTACTTC	CASSQPRDRRGYEQYF
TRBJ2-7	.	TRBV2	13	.	TGTGCCAGCAGTGACAGGTTAACCTACGAGCAGTACTTC	CASSDRLTYEQYF
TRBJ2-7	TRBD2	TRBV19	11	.	TGTGGAACTAGCGGGGGCAACGAGCAGTACTTC	CGTSGGNEQYF
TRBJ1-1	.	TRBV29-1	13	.	TGCAGCGTTGGCAACGGGGGGGCATCTGAAGCTTTCTTT	CSVGNGGASEAFF
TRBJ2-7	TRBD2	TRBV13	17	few	TGTGCCAGCAGAGGCCTCCCCACTAGCGGGGGGGCGTACGAGCAGTACTTC	CASRGLPTSGGAYEQYF
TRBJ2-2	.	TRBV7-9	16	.	TGTGCCAGCAGCTTAGAGTGGGCAACGAACACCGGGGAGCTGTTTTTT	CASSLEWATNTGELFF
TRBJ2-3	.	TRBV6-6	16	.	TGTGCCAGCAGTTACTATACTAACCCCGGGACAGATACGCAGTATTTT	CASSYYTNPGTDTQYF
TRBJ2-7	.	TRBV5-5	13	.	TGTGCCAGCAGCTTCCCGGGGTGGGACGAGCAGTACTTC	CASSFPGWDEQYF
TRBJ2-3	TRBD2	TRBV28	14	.	TGTGCCAGCAGGAAGCGGGGGGGCTCCGATACGCAGTATTTT	CASRKRGGSDTQYF
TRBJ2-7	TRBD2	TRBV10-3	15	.	TGTGCCATCACTTCCACTAGCGGGGCCTCCTACGAGCAGTACTTC	CAITSTSGASYEQYF
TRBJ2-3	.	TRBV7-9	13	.	TGTGCCAGCAGCTTTTTTAGCACAGATACGCAGTATTTT	CASSFFSTDTQYF
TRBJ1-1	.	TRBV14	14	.	TGTGCCAGCAGCCAAGATGTCATGAACACTGAAGCTTTCTTT	CASSQDVMNTEAFF
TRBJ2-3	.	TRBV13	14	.	TGTGCCAGCAGCTTAGTTGCGGGGACGAATACGCAGTATTTT	CASSLVAGTNTQYF
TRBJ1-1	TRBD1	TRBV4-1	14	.	TGCGCCAGCAGCCCCCCGACAGGGGGCAGTGAAGCTTTCTTT	CASSPPTGGSEAFF
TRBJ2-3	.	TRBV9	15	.	TGTGCCAGCAGCGTAGATGGGGCTGGCACAGATACGCAGTATTTT	CASSVDGAGTDTQYF
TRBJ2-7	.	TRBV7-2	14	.	TGTGCCAGCAATCTCCCAGGGGCCCCCTACGAGCAGTACTTC	CASNLPGAPYEQYF
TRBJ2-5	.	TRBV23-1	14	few	TGCGCCAGCAGTCAATCAAAGGTTCAAGAGACCCAGTACTTC	CASSQSKVQETQYF
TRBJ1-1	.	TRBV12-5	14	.	TGTGCTAGTGGTTTGGTACCCGGGAACACTGAAGCTTTCTTT	CASGLVPGNTEAFF
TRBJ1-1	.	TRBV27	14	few	TGTGCCAGCAGTTTAGGGTGGTCGAACACTGAAGCTTTCTTT	CASSLGWSNTEAFF
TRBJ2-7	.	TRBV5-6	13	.	TGTGCCAGCAGCTTGGGAAGTTACTACGAGCAGTACTTC	CASSLGSYYEQYF
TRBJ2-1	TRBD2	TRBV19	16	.	TGTGCCAGTAGTATAGCGGGGACTAGAATCTACAATGAGCAGTTCTTC	CASSIAGTRIYNEQFF
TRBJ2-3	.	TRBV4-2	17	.	TGTGCCAGCAGCCAACCAGGGGGGGGGCGAGACACAGATACGCAGTATTTT	CASSQPGGGRDTDTQYF
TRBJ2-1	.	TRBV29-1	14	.	TGCAGCGTTGAGCAGGTTCGGGTATACAATGAGCAGTTCTTC	CSVEQVRVYNEQFF
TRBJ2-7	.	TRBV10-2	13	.	TGCGCCAGCACATCCACGCGTTCCTACGAGCAGTACTTC	CASTSTRSYEQYF
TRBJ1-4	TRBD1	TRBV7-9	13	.	TGTGCCAGCGAGACAGGGTGGAATGAAAAACTGTTTTTT	CASETGWNEKLFF
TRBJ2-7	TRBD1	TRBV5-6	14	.	TGTGCCAGCAGCTTTGGGACAGGGAACTACGAGCAGTACTTC	CASSFGTGNYEQYF
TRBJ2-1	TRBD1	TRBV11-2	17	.	TGTGCCAGCAGCTTAGGAGGAGGACAGGGTTCTGGAAATGAGCAGTTCTTC	CASSLGGGQGSGNEQFF
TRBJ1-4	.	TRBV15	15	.	TGTGCCACCAGCTTCGACGGGACAACGGGTGAAAAACTGTTTTTT	CATSFDGTTGEKLFF
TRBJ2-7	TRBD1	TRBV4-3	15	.	TGCGCCAGCAGCCAGGACCCGACAGGGGGCTACGAGCAGTACTTC	CASSQDPTGGYEQYF
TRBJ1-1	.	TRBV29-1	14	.	TGCAGCGTTGAAGCGCAGGGAATGAACACTGAAGCTTTCTTT	CSVEAQGMNTEAFF
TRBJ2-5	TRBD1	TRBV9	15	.	TGTGCCAGCAGCGTAGAAGGGACAGTACAAGAGACCCAGTACTTC	CASSVEGTVQETQYF
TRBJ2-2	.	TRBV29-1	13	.	TGCAGCGTTGTGGGCGGTTTCACCGGGGAGCTGTTTTTT	CSVVGGFTGELFF
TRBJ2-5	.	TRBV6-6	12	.	TGTGCCAGCACGCTGGGCCAAGAGACCCAGTACTTC	CASTLGQETQYF
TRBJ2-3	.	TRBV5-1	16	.	TGCGCCAGCGAGCGAGGGCGGGGTCAAAGCACAGATACGCAGTATTTT	CASERGRGQSTDTQYF
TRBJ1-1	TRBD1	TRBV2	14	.	TGTGCCAGCTCCCAGGGACAGGGGGTCACTGAAGCTTTCTTT	CASSQGQGVTEAFF
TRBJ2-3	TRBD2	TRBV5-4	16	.	TGTGCCAGCAGCTTGGAGGGACTAGCGTCGCCAGATACGCAGTATTTT	CASSLEGLASPDTQYF
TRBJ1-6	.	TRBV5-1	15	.	TGCGCCAGCAGCTTGAATACGTTCTATAATTCACCCCTCCACTTT	CASSLNTFYNSPLHF
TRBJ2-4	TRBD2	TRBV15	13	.	TGTGCCACCAGCACTAGCGGGGGTAACATTCAGTACTTC	CATSTSGGNIQYF
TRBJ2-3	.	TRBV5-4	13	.	TGTGCCAGCAGCGGGACCAGCACAGATACGCAGTATTTT	CASSGTSTDTQYF
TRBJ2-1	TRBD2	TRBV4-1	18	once	TGCGCCAGCAGCCAAGATGGGACTAGCGGGGGATACGGGGATGAGCAGTTCTTC	CASSQDGTSGGYGDEQFF